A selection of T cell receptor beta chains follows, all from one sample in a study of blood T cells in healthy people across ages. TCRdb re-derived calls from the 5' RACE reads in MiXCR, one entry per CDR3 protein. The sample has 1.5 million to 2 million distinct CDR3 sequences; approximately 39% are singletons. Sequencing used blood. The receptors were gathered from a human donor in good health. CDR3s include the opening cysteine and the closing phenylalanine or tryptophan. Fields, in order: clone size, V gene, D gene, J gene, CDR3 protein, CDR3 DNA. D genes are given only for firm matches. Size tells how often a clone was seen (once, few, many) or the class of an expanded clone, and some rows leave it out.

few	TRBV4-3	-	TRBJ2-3	CASSQASGTDTQYF	TGCGCCAGCAGCCAAGCGTCCGGGACAGATACGCAGTATTTT
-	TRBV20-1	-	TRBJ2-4	CSAPKQGVAKNIQYF	TGCAGTGCCCCAAAACAGGGTGTAGCCAAAAACATTCAGTACTTC
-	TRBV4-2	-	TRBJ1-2	CASSQDKRGGVFEGGYTF	TGTGCCAGCAGCCAAGATAAACGGGGTGGGGTTTTCGAGGGGGGCTACACCTTC
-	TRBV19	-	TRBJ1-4	CASSIGNEKLFF	TGTGCCAGTAGTATTGGGAATGAAAAACTGTTTTTT
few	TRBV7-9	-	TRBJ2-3	CTSSPPGISTDTQYF	TGTACCAGCAGCCCCCCAGGGATTAGCACAGATACGCAGTATTTT
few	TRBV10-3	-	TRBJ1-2	CAISESGQLGDKTSGYTF	TGTGCCATCAGTGAGTCTGGACAGTTGGGCGATAAGACGAGCGGCTACACCTTC
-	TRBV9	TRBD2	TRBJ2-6	CASSVGSGSLSGANVLTF	TGTGCCAGCAGCGTAGGAAGCGGGAGCCTCTCTGGGGCCAACGTCCTGACTTTC
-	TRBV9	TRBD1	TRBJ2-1	CASSHIPGQGRYNEQFF	TGTGCCAGCAGCCATATCCCCGGACAGGGGAGATACAATGAGCAGTTCTTC
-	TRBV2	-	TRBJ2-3	CATTVSGADTQYF	TGTGCCACCACGGTATCCGGCGCAGATACGCAGTATTTT
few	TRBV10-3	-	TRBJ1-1	CAISVDFAMNTEAFF	TGTGCCATCAGTGTGGACTTCGCCATGAACACTGAAGCTTTCTTT
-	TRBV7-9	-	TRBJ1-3	CASSQSASSGNTIYF	TGTGCCAGCAGTCAGTCGGCTAGCTCTGGAAACACCATATATTTT
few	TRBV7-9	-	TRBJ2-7	CASSLSQYSYEQYF	TGTGCCAGCAGCTTAAGTCAGTACTCCTACGAGCAGTACTTC
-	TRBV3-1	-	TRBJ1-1	CASSQGGGGTEAFF	TGTGCCAGCAGCCAAGGCGGGGGGGGCACTGAAGCTTTCTTT
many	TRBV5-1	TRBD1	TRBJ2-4	CASSLDRAAKNIQYF	TGCGCCAGCAGCTTAGACAGGGCAGCCAAAAACATTCAGTACTTC
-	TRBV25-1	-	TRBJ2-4	CASSEEHPPKNIQYF	TGTGCCAGCAGTGAGGAACATCCACCTAAAAACATTCAGTACTTC
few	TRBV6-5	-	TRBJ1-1	CASSRVSNTEAFF	TGTGCCAGCAGTAGGGTCTCGAACACTGAAGCTTTCTTT
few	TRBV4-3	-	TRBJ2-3	CASSQEGGEPDTQYF	TGCGCCAGCAGCCAAGAAGGCGGGGAGCCAGATACGCAGTATTTT
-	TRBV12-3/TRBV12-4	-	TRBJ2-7	CASSPGALEGTYEQYF	TGTGCCAGCAGTCCGGGGGCCCTCGAGGGCACCTACGAGCAGTACTTC
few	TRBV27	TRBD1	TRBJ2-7	CASSLYGRGRDEQYF	TGTGCCAGCAGTTTATATGGCAGGGGGCGCGACGAGCAGTACTTC
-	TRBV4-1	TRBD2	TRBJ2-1	CASSHRKLAGENNEQFF	TGCGCCAGCAGCCATCGGAAACTAGCGGGGGAGAACAATGAGCAGTTCTTC
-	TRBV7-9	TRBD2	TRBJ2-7	CVSSPLAGQSSYEQYF	TGTGTCAGCAGTCCTCTAGCGGGTCAAAGCTCCTACGAGCAGTACTTC
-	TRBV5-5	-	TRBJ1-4	CASSWGGAVEKLFF	TGTGCCAGCAGCTGGGGGGGGGCGGTTGAAAAACTGTTTTTT
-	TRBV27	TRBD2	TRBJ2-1	CASSQTHGTSHSYNEQFF	TGTGCCAGCAGTCAAACTCATGGGACTAGTCATTCCTACAATGAGCAGTTCTTC
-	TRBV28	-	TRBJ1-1	CASSFGGGVWNTEAFF	TGTGCCAGCAGTTTTGGGGGGGGAGTTTGGAACACTGAAGCTTTCTTT
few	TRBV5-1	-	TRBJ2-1	CASSLGGFLSYNEQFF	TGCGCCAGCAGCTTGGGTGGGTTTCTATCCTACAATGAGCAGTTCTTC
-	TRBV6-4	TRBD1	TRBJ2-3	CASGRTGGGDTQYF	TGTGCCAGCGGAAGGACAGGTGGCGGAGATACGCAGTATTTT
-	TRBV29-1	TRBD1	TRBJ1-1	CSGGTGGITEAFF	TGCAGCGGGGGGACAGGGGGCATTACTGAAGCTTTCTTT
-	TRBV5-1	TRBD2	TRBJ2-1	CASSQTGTSGDEQFF	TGCGCCAGCAGTCAAACCGGGACTAGTGGGGATGAGCAGTTCTTC
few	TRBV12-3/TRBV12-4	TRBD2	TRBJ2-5	CASSRLAGGNQETQYF	TGTGCCAGCTCCAGGCTAGCGGGGGGTAACCAAGAGACCCAGTACTTC
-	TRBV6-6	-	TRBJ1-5	CASSYSSRETQHF	TGTGCCAGCAGTTACTCGAGTAGAGAGACCCAGCATTTT
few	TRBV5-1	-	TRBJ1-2	CASSFGFKGDGYTF	TGCGCCAGCAGCTTCGGGTTCAAGGGAGATGGCTACACCTTC
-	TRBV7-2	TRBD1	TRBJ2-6	CASDRGQTGANVLTF	TGTGCCAGCGACAGGGGGCAAACGGGGGCCAACGTCCTGACTTTC
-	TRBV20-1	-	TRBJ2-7	CSAVHRGNLPAGEQYF	TGCAGTGCTGTTCACCGGGGGAACTTACCTGCGGGGGAGCAGTACTTC
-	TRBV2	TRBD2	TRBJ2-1	CASSEVSSGGVSEQFF	TGTGCCAGCAGTGAGGTTTCTAGCGGGGGGGTATCTGAGCAGTTCTTC
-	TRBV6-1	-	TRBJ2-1	CASSERVGYNEQFF	TGTGCCAGCAGTGAAAGGGTCGGGTACAATGAGCAGTTCTTC
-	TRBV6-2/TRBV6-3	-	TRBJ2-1	CASSLTSPSYNEQFF	TGTGCCAGCAGTTTAACTAGTCCCTCCTACAATGAGCAGTTCTTC
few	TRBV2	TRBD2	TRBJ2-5	CASSEVAGAQYF	TGTGCCAGCAGTGAGGTTGCGGGGGCCCAGTACTTC
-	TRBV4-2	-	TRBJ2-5	CASSPIASNPSEAQYF	TGTGCCAGCAGCCCCATCGCTAGCAATCCCTCCGAGGCCCAGTACTTC
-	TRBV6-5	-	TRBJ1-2	CASSYSSWVSQGGYTF	TGTGCCAGCAGTTACTCCTCGTGGGTCAGCCAGGGAGGCTACACCTTC
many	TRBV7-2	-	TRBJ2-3	CASSLGSPDTQYF	TGTGCCAGCAGCTTGGGAAGTCCAGATACGCAGTATTTT
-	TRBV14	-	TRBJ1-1	CASSNNFEAFF	TGTGCCAGCAGCAATAACTTTGAGGCTTTCTTT
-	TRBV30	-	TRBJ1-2	CAWSVSADGYGYTF	TGTGCCTGGAGTGTATCTGCGGATGGATATGGCTACACCTTC
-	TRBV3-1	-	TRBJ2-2	CASSQDGAGVTGELFF	TGTGCCAGCAGCCAAGACGGAGCAGGGGTTACCGGGGAGCTGTTTTTT
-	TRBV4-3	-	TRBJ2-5	CASSHLTTGTQYF	TGCGCCAGCAGCCACCTCACCACCGGGACCCAGTACTTC
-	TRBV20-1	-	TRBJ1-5	CSARDPSGGDNQPQHF	TGCAGTGCTAGGGACCCATCGGGAGGAGATAATCAGCCCCAGCATTTT
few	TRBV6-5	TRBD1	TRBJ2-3	CASALDRGPVDTQYF	TGTGCCAGCGCCCTGGACAGGGGGCCGGTAGATACGCAGTATTTT
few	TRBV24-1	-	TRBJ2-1	CATSRGGQQFF	TGTGCCACCAGTAGGGGAGGACAGCAGTTCTTC